The present T cell receptor (beta chain) was sequenced within a study of blood T cell repertoires in COVID-19. CDR1 MNHNY and CDR2 SVGAGI come from the germline V gene (reference sequence). Trimming took off 5 bases at V and 11 bases at J, with 15 bases between the two ends. This CDR3 has 12 amino acids. Clones were sequenced by immunoSEQ multiplex PCR, and TCRdb holds only the in-frame ones, with some missing. The table shows a few hundred thousand clones, with over 70% occurring only once. The source is a woman in her forties or fifties with acute or convalescent COVID-19. This rearrangement joins TRBV6-6 to TRBJ1-1; a weak D match, TRBD1 (5 bases). The sample consisted of peripheral blood. CDR3 loop: CASSPGPSQAFF. CDR3 coding DNA: TGTGCCAGCAGTCCAGGGCCCTCACAGGCTTTCTTT.